This is a list of T cell receptor beta chains from one sample in a study of cytomegalovirus exposure and HLA in healthy donors. Method: immunoSEQ multiplex PCR; TCRdb's copy keeps in-frame clones and lacks some. This table has 140,000 to 150,000 clones, approximately 78% appearing once. Input material: PBMCs. Receptor source: a female donor in good health and CMV-seronegative. Both conserved end residues are trimmed from each CDR3.

J: TRBJ1-6; V: TRBV19; CDR3: ASSNSRTAINSPLH
J: TRBJ2-2; V: TRBV7-9; CDR3: SSSSDSPNTGELF
J: TRBJ2-3; V: TRBV30; CDR3: AGSGGGADTQY
J: TRBJ2-5; V: TRBV14; CDR3: ASSRDIQETQY
J: TRBJ2-7; V: TRBV5-4; CDR3: ASSLGQNSYEQY
J: TRBJ2-7; V: TRBV6-1; CDR3: ASSSDRVPYEQY
J: TRBJ2-1; V: TRBV7-9; CDR3: ASSSSLGGTGKIHEQF
J: TRBJ1-4; V: TRBV5-5; CDR3: ASSLRSGEKLF
J: TRBJ1-3; V: TRBV30; CDR3: AWSVQVHSGNTIY
J: TRBJ1-5; V: TRBV28; CDR3: ASSPVSSGSNQPQH
J: TRBJ1-4; V: TRBV29-1; CDR3: SVAARVGEKLF
J: TRBJ1-1; V: TRBV10-3; CDR3: AISEFSQGDEAF
J: TRBJ2-1; V: TRBV7-8; CDR3: ASSLLAGGPHEQF
J: TRBJ2-1; V: TRBV19; CDR3: ASMIGTGVYNEQF
J: TRBJ1-1; V: TRBV6-5; CDR3: ASSLPGGTEAF
J: TRBJ1-2; V: TRBV11-2; CDR3: ASSGIIEGSGYT
J: TRBJ1-5; V: TRBV5-4; CDR3: ASSLQGLNQPQH
J: TRBJ2-3; V: TRBV28; CDR3: ASSFFLTGERTDTQY
J: TRBJ1-5; V: TRBV7-9; CDR3: ASSFGGNQPQH
J: TRBJ1-1; V: TRBV27; CDR3: ASTGGADTEAF
J: TRBJ1-2; V: TRBV16; CDR3: ASSQQANYGYT
J: TRBJ1-1; V: TRBV7-6; CDR3: ASSQDRGGFTEAF
J: TRBJ2-4; V: TRBV5-1; CDR3: ASSSRTDDLAKNIQY
J: TRBJ1-1; V: TRBV5-1; CDR3: ASSRPRGENTEAF
J: TRBJ2-1; V: TRBV7-2; CDR3: ASSLAGQRTYNEQF
J: TRBJ2-1; V: TRBV27; CDR3: ASMPRARNEQF
J: TRBJ1-4; V: TRBV27; CDR3: ASMLRGYGEKLF
J: TRBJ2-5; V: TRBV7-9; CDR3: ASSLTTGKETQY
J: TRBJ1-1; V: TRBV6-1; CDR3: ASRDLNRDKAF
J: TRBJ2-4; V: TRBV2; CDR3: ASSQRLARDKNIQY
J: TRBJ1-5; V: TRBV2; CDR3: ASNPTGPPQPQH
J: TRBJ1-5; V: TRBV13; CDR3: ASSLHRLGQPQH
J: TRBJ1-1; V: TRBV13; CDR3: ASSFGTEGTEAF
J: TRBJ2-5; V: TRBV11-1; CDR3: ASSSGLAGVEAETQY
J: TRBJ1-2; V: TRBV27; CDR3: ASSQDSFFNYGYT
J: TRBJ2-2; V: TRBV28; CDR3: ASRRAGATGELF
J: TRBJ2-1; V: TRBV2; CDR3: ASSVSDEQF
J: TRBJ2-6; V: TRBV11-2; CDR3: ASSLVGGSGANVLT
J: TRBJ1-1; V: TRBV9; CDR3: ASSPGQGQNTEAF
J: TRBJ2-3; V: TRBV28; CDR3: ASVKIGTRGSTDTQY
J: TRBJ2-7; V: TRBV28; CDR3: ASSLTSSEQY
J: TRBJ1-2; V: TRBV6-1; CDR3: ASSETSGSSSGYT
J: TRBJ2-6; V: TRBV27; CDR3: ASSYLTGLGSGANVLT
J: TRBJ2-7; V: TRBV19; CDR3: ASGQTPYEQY
J: TRBJ1-5; V: TRBV19; CDR3: ASSPGAQPQH
J: TRBJ1-5; V: TRBV6-1; CDR3: ASEMRNFNQPQH
J: TRBJ2-7; V: TRBV27; CDR3: ASTTSGSYEQY